The 27 T cell receptor beta chains below come from one sample, sequenced in a study of regulatory T cells in long-lasting Graves disease listed by TCRdb under 2021. Library creation used multiplex PCR. This sample was sequenced with an Illumina HiSeq 4000. CDR3 regions were amplified by Arm-PCR with iRepertoire HTBI primers to construct TCR beta libraries. TCRdb cleaned the public reads at Q25 with fastp, built clones with MiXCR and kept in-frame beta chains. Rows with a matching CDR3 protein are joined into one entry that keeps the most common DNA and genes. The sample table shows about 470,000 distinct CDR3 sequences, and roughly 20% are seen once. The ten largest account for 7.8% of the sample. The time point label for this specimen denotes: persistent/refractory GD, antithyroid drugs over 5 years with positive TRAb. RNA was extracted from PBMCs in TRIzol for both TCR sequencing and RNA sequencing.

Sequencing was performed on peripheral blood mononuclear cells (PBMCs), taken when the disease was refractory, from a patient treated with antithyroid drugs. The receptors were gathered from a female donor with Graves disease.

CDR3 DNA sequence: TGTGCCAGCAGCTTAGGCCCAAACCCCTACGAGCAGTACTTC. As protein: CASSLGPNPYEQYF. The chain carries TRBV11-2 and TRBJ2-7, with D unresolved. CDR3 size: 14 residues. The V gene lost 1 base and the J gene lost 2 bases, with 9 bases spanning the gap. Germline V gene lookup returns CDR1 SGHAT and CDR2 FQNNGV.

This clonotype was seen a handful of times. This chain connects TRBV9 to TRBJ2-3; D is perhaps TRBD2 (6 bases). Between the trimmed V and J ends, which lost 4 bases and 4 bases, there was a span of 19 bases. The CDR3 extends over 16 amino acids. From germline, CDR1 is SGDLS and CDR2 YYNGEE. This chain's CDR3 is CASSTRGSGVADTQYF. CDR3 DNA sequence: TGTGCCAGCAGCACCCGGGGGAGTGGGGTTGCAGATACGCAGTATTTT.

Many counts were recorded for this clonotype. The J gene is TRBJ2-5, the V gene TRBV28; TRBD1 matches at 7 bases. The CDR3 contains 15 residues. V gave up 6 bases and J gave up 2 bases; unmatched junction bases: 9. CDR1 and CDR2 (germline): MDHEN, SYDVKM. This CDR3 is CASRNRDSIQETQYF. In nucleotides, the CDR3 is TGTGCCAGCAGAAACCGGGACAGCATTCAAGAGACCCAGTACTTC. Combining the CDR3 with reference TRBV28 and TRBJ2-5 gives the whole variable domain DVKVTQSSRYLVKRTGEKVFLECVQDMDHENMFWYRQDPGLGLRLIYFSYDVKMKEKGDIPEGYSVSREKKERFSLILESASTNQTSMYLCASRNRDSIQETQYFGPGTRLLVL.

The CDR3 nucleotides read TGTGCCACCGGTAGCGGGAGAGGTCAAGAGACCCAGTACTTC. Translated: CATGSGRGQETQYF. V usage is TRBV7-9 and J usage is TRBJ2-5, with 9 bases fitting TRBD2. With V trimmed by 10 bases and J by 2 bases, 8 bases remained unmatched. Looked up from germline, CDR1 is SEHNR and CDR2 is FQNEAQ (reference sequence). This CDR3 has 14 residues.

This clonotype was recorded a few times. The chain is built from TRBV25-1 and TRBJ2-7; the match to TRBD1 covers 7 bases. The CDR3 runs to 13 residues. Germline values: CDR1 MGHDK, CDR2 SYGVNS. V dropped 6 bases and J dropped 7; count of bases not matched to a gene: 9. The CDR3 region is CASRSTGVREQYF. CDR3 in DNA: TGTGCCAGCAGATCCACAGGGGTTCGAGAGCAGTACTTC.

Ten or more counts support this clonotype. The V call is TRBV14, the J call TRBJ2-7; D is uncertain. CDR1 SGHDN and CDR2 FVKESK come from the germline V gene. The CDR3 is 14 amino acids. The germline V and J ends were trimmed by 4 bases and 3 bases, with 13 bases remaining between them. CDR3 residues: CASSPLSTNYEQYF. CDR3 coding DNA: TGTGCCAGCAGCCCCTTGTCTACTAACTACGAGCAGTACTTC.

To note about this clonotype: The junction shows a germline mismatch at one end, possibly a read error. The chain joins TRBV6-5 to TRBJ2-7, with D unresolved. The germline gives CDR1 MNHEY, CDR2 SVGAGI. The CDR3 is made up of 13 amino acids. The CDR3 region is CASGYSSTYEQYF. The DNA of the CDR3 is TGTGCCAGCGGTTACAGCAGCACCTACGAGCAGTACTTC.

This clonotype has at least ten counts. The genes are TRBV28 and TRBJ2-7; D is ambiguous. Between the trimmed V and J ends, which lost 2 bases and 5 bases, there was a span of 10 bases. Germline loops: CDR1 MDHEN, CDR2 SYDVKM. The CDR3 contains 13 residues. The CDR3 coding sequence is TGTGCCAGCAGTTTACTCGGTGTGGACGAGCAGTACTTC. Translating it yields CASSLLGVDEQYF. The whole variable domain, filled in from reference TRBV28 and TRBJ2-7, reads DVKVTQSSRYLVKRTGEKVFLECVQDMDHENMFWYRQDPGLGLRLIYFSYDVKMKEKGDIPEGYSVSREKKERFSLILESASTNQTSMYLCASSLLGVDEQYFGPGTRLTVT.

Worth noting for this clonotype: One base away lies a much larger clone, so this may be a sequencing read error. The rearrangement joins TRBV7-9 to TRBJ1-1; D not certain. The CDR3 has 11 amino acids. Germline V gene lookup returns CDR1 SEHNR and CDR2 FQNEAQ (reference sequence). CDR3 sequence reads: CASRQNTETFF. The DNA for the CDR3 is TGTGCCAGCAGACAGAACACTGAAACTTTCTTT.

The rearrangement joins TRBV9 to TRBJ1-1; D not certain. The V gene lost 0 bases and the J gene lost 4 bases, with 10 bases spanning the gap. CDR1 SGDLS and CDR2 YYNGEE come from the germline V gene. The CDR3 has 14 residues. CDR3 residues: CASSVGGPGTEAFF. The CDR3 DNA follows: TGTGCCAGCAGCGTAGGAGGGCCCGGCACTGAAGCTTTCTTT.

Ten or more counts support this clonotype. The chain couples TRBV6-1 to TRBJ1-2; D call uncertain. Germline values: CDR1 MNHNS, CDR2 SASEGT. The CDR3 spans 14 residues. Trimming stripped 6 bases from V and 4 bases from J, with 15 bases between. CDR3 sequence: CASRFLSVSYGYTF. CDR3 nucleotide sequence: TGTGCCAGCAGGTTCCTCTCTGTATCCTATGGCTACACCTTC.

This chain links TRBV28 with TRBJ2-1; maybe TRBD2 (5 bases). In germline, CDR1 is MDHEN, CDR2 SYDVKM. V was clipped by 4 bases and J by 0 bases, with 7 bases between them. This CDR3 has 14 residues. CDR3 in amino acids: CASSSGDSYNEQFF. The DNA of the CDR3 is TGTGCCAGCAGTTCCGGGGACTCCTACAATGAGCAGTTCTTC.

This clonotype appeared a few times. V is TRBV6-2 or TRBV6-3 and J is TRBJ2-2, with D tentatively TRBD1 or TRBD2 (5 bases each). The ends were cut back, 5 bases at V and 0 bases at J, with 13 bases in the middle. Germline loops: CDR1 MNHEY, CDR2 SVGEGT. This CDR3 is built from 16 residues. The DNA for the CDR3 is TGTGCCAGCAGTGAAAGGTGGGACCCGAACACCGGGGAGCTGTTTTTT. It encodes CASSERWDPNTGELFF.

This clonotype was seen at least ten times. The V gene is TRBV12-3 or TRBV12-4, the J gene TRBJ2-5; D is possibly TRBD2 (6 bases). CDR3 length: 14 residues. Trimming cost V 6 bases and J 0 bases, with 11 bases left between them. The DNA for the CDR3 is TGTGCCAGCAGCTCGGAGGGGTACCAAGAGACCCAGTACTTC. Amino acid sequence: CASSSEGYQETQYF.

The rearrangement links TRBV30 to TRBJ1-1; 7 bases map to TRBD1. This CDR3 comprises 12 residues. Germline loops: CDR1 GTSNPN, CDR2 SVGIG (reference sequence). J gave up 4 bases and V 2 bases, and 1 base lay outside the gene matches. In DNA form, the CDR3 reads TGTGCCTGGAGTCAGGGGGGCACTGAAGCTTTCTTT. This gives the protein CAWSQGGTEAFF.

This clonotype has only one observation. The chain has TRBV11-2 and TRBJ2-1, with 7 positions matching TRBD1. CDR3 length: 14 amino acids. Germline CDR1 reads SGHAT; CDR2 reads FQNNGV. V was clipped by 5 bases and J by 9 bases; unmatched bases: 10. CDR3 in amino acids: CASSPRQGLGEQFF. Written as DNA, the CDR3 is TGTGCCAGCAGCCCCCGACAGGGTTTGGGTGAGCAGTTCTTC.

This clonotype turned up a few times. The chain joins TRBV19 to TRBJ1-5, with 9 bases that match TRBD1. CDR1 and CDR2 from the germline V gene are LNHDA and SQIVND (reference sequence). This CDR3 is 13 amino acids long. V lost 9 bases, J lost 7 bases, and 7 bases stayed unmatched. CDR3 region: CASRPTGGQPQHF. The CDR3 DNA is TGTGCCAGCAGACCGACAGGGGGGCAGCCCCAGCATTTT.

This clonotype has just one count. The rearrangement joins TRBV28 to TRBJ1-2, with a possible D match to TRBD1 (5 bases). This CDR3 spans 18 amino acids. Per the germline V gene, CDR1 is MDHEN and CDR2 is SYDVKM. V gave up 3 bases and J gave up 3 bases, with 23 bases separating them. The CDR3, as DNA: TGTGCCAGCAGTTTGCCCCCTCGTGGGGTCGGGGCGGACTATGGCTACACCTTC. Encoded protein: CASSLPPRGVGADYGYTF.

V is TRBV4-2 and J is TRBJ2-5; 10 bases are shared with TRBD2. This CDR3 has 16 residues. Germline CDR1 is LGHNA and CDR2 is YNFKEQ. V trimming: 2 bases; J trimming: 5 bases; junction bases outside the gene matches: 8. CDR3 amino acids: CASSQSSGSWRETQYF. Here the CDR3 DNA reads TGTGCCAGCAGCCAATCTAGCGGGAGTTGGCGGGAGACCCAGTACTTC.

This clonotype was detected a few times. CDR3 residues: CASSLEGQVSAYEQYF. CDR3 nucleotide sequence: TGTGCCAGCAGCTTGGAGGGACAGGTTAGCGCCTACGAGCAGTACTTC. V gene TRBV7-3 combines with J gene TRBJ2-7, with 8 bases fitting TRBD1. CDR3 length equals 16 residues. The V segment lost 3 bases and the J segment 2 bases; nucleotides outside the gene matches: 9. In germline, CDR1 is SGHTA, CDR2 FQGTGA. Complete variable domain (other parts from reference TRBV7-3 and TRBJ2-7): GAGVSQTPSNKVTEKGKYVELRCDPISGHTALYWYRQSLGQGPEFLIYFQGTGAADDSGLPNDRFFAVRPEGSVSTLKIQRTERGDSAVYLCASSLEGQVSAYEQYFGPGTRLTVT.

This clonotype was counted at least ten times. The chain combines TRBV12-3 or TRBV12-4 with TRBJ1-5, with D possibly being TRBD1 (6 bases). The CDR3 is made up of 15 amino acids. V lost 1 base to trimming and J lost 10 bases, with 17 bases between them. CDR3 region: CASSLVGTPNPPQHF. CDR3 sequence (DNA): TGTGCCAGCAGTTTAGTGGGGACACCGAATCCCCCCCAGCATTTT.

This clonotype was seen a few times. V and J are TRBV5-1 and TRBJ2-2; D gene uncertain. This CDR3 has 11 amino acids. CDR1 and CDR2 from the germline V gene are SGHRS and YFSETQ. V dropped 6 bases and J dropped 5 bases, with 5 bases sitting between them. CDR3 protein: CASKQTGELFF. The CDR3 DNA reads TGCGCCAGCAAGCAGACCGGGGAGCTGTTTTTT.

About this clonotype itself: It is likely a read error, because the conserved phenylalanine at the end of the CDR3 is missing. The J gene is TRBJ2-5, the V gene TRBV9; 10 bases are shared with TRBD1. The closer fit of TRBJ2-1 to the DNA end suggests the J call may be wrong. CDR1 is SGDLS and CDR2 is YYNGEE in the germline V gene. The CDR3 has 14 residues. CDR3 nucleotide sequence: TGTGCCAGCAGCCCCGGGGGACAGGGGTATGAGCAGTTCCTC. Encoded protein: CASSPGGQGYEQFL.

A note on this clonotype: One base away lies a much larger clone, so this may be a sequencing read error. J is TRBJ1-2 and V is TRBV6-2 or TRBV6-3; 8 bases match TRBD1. The V and J ends lost 2 bases and 4 bases, in that order; junction bases with no gene match: 9. CDR3 length: 16 residues. Germline assignment: CDR1 MNHEY and CDR2 SVGEGT. The DNA of the CDR3 is TGTGCCAGCAGTTACCGGACAGGGAGGGCCGCCTATGGCTACACCTTC. Translating gives CASSYRTGRAAYGYTF.

This clonotype came up a few times. The chain is built from TRBV27 and TRBJ2-5; 7 bases map to TRBD1. V shed 2 bases and J 7 bases; nucleotides not matched to a gene: 4. Looked up from germline, CDR1 is MNHEY and CDR2 is SMNVEV (reference sequence). There are 13 residues in the CDR3. CDR3 protein: CASSLEGARTQYF. The CDR3 coding sequence is TGTGCCAGCAGTTTAGAGGGGGCGCGGACCCAGTACTTC.

The gene calls are TRBV5-1 and TRBJ2-2; D unclear. The CDR3 extends over 13 amino acids. Trimming cost V 4 bases and J 4 bases, with 8 bases left between them. In germline, CDR1 is SGHRS, CDR2 YFSETQ. Here the CDR3 reads CASSALSTGELFF. The CDR3 region has the DNA TGCGCCAGCAGCGCCTTGAGCACCGGGGAGCTGTTTTTT.

In this sample, this clonotype turned up many times. V is TRBV10-3 and J is TRBJ2-5; D might be TRBD2 (6 bases). Trimming took off 0 bases at V and 2 bases at J, with 13 bases between the two ends. The CDR3 is 16 amino acids. Germline V gives CDR1 ENHRY, CDR2 SYGVKD. The CDR3 region has the DNA TGTGCCATCAGTGAGTCGATTTCAGGGAGGCAAGAGACCCAGTACTTC. Translating it yields CAISESISGRQETQYF.